This T cell receptor (beta chain) was retrieved from a study of blood T cell repertoires in COVID-19. Study-wide context: PBMCs, B-cell-depleted T cells, or T cells provided the cDNA or gDNA that made up the material.

CDR3 length: 13 amino acids. V lost 5 bases and J lost 2, with 9 bases in between. Germline V gene data show CDR1 as LNHDA and CDR2 as SQIVND (reference sequence). Using immunoSEQ multiplex PCR, the repertoire was profiled, and TCRdb retains in-frame clones only, with some absent. The table lists 250,000 or so clones, about 86% of them singletons. This TCR was sampled from a man between 60 and 75 years old with acute or convalescent COVID-19. This chain joins TRBV19 and TRBJ2-5, with D possibly TRBD1 on 5 matching bases. Sequencing used peripheral blood. The DNA for the CDR3 is TGTGCCAGTAGTTCGACAGTACAAGAGACCCAGTACTTC. Translating it yields CASSSTVQETQYF. The full variable domain, with the rest looked up from reference TRBV19 and TRBJ2-5, is DGGITQSPKYLFRKEGQNVTLSCEQNLNHDAMYWYRQDPGQGLRLIYYSQIVNDFQKGDIAEGYSVSREKKESFPLTVTSAQKNPTAFYLCASSSTVQETQYFGPGTRLLVL.